Given below is one TCR beta chain in context. Germline V gene lookup returns CDR1 SGHKS and CDR2 YYEKEE (reference sequence). The CDR3 is made up of 13 amino acids. V shed 4 bases and J shed 5 bases, with 9 bases lying between them. This entry belongs to a study of blood T cell repertoires in COVID-19. The overall study: Specimens from acute and convalescent COVID-19 originated in the United States, Italy and Spain. T cells, B-cell-depleted T cells, or PBMCs supplied cDNA or gDNA.

The method was immunoSEQ multiplex PCR; TCRdb's version includes in-frame clones alone and lacks a portion of them. The data hold fewer than 200,000 clones, with roughly 81% observed a single time. The sequencing sample was made of peripheral blood. The TCR sequence derives from a man aged 35-49 years who had recovered from COVID-19. The chain joins TRBV5-5 to TRBJ1-4, with D perhaps matching TRBD1 (6 bases). The CDR3 nucleotides read TGTGCCAGCAGCCGGGACAACAATGAAAAACTGTTTTTT. Protein sequence: CASSRDNNEKLFF.